This T cell receptor beta chain was retrieved from a study of T-cell memory formation after mild COVID-19. Findings and limits, study-wide: Mainly CM and EM harbored the contracting CD4+ clones; mainly EMRA harbored the CD8+ ones. SARS-CoV-2 specificity was not confirmed for second-wave clones peaking on day 37.

The authors produced TCR alpha and TCR beta cDNA libraries with sample barcodes and UMIs by 5'RACE using constant-segment primers. Using its own MiXCR run on the 5' RACE reads, TCRdb lists one record per CDR3 protein. The table has 450,000 to 700,000 distinct CDR3 sequences, approximately 19% seen once. In its sample, this clonotype was seen a few times. Its target is not known. The V end was cut by 2 bases, the J end by 4 bases, with 2 bases between. The CDR3 is 11 residues long. Germline V gene sequence: CDR1 MNHNS, CDR2 SASEGT. The source of this sequence is an adult woman who had mild COVID-19 (a few samples of this study predate the infection). Cell type and time point are not known. The sequenced sample was PBMCs or a T cell subset sorted from them (not recorded which). The V and J genes are TRBV6-1 and TRBJ1-2, with unresolved D. The CDR3 bases are TGTGCCAGCAGTGAACGCTATGGCTACACCTTC. Translating it yields CASSERYGYTF.